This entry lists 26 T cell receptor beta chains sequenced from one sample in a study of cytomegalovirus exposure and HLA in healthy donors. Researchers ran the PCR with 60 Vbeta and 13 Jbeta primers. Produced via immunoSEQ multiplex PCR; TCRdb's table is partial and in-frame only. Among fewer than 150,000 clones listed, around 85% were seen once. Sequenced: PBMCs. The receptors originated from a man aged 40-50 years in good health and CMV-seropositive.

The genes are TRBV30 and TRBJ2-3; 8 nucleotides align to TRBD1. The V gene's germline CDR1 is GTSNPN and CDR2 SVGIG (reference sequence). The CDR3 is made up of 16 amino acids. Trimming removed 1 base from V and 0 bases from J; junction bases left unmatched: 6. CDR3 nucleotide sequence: TGTGCCTGGAGTGCCGCCCAGGGGGCTAGCACAGATACGCAGTATTTT. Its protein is CAWSAAQGASTDTQYF.

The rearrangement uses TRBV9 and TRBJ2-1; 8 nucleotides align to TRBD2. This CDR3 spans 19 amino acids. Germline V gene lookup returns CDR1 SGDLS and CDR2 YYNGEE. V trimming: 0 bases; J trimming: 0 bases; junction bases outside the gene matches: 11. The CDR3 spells CASSVATGSSGPSYNEQFF. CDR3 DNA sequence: TGTGCCAGCAGCGTAGCTACTGGTTCTAGCGGGCCCTCCTACAATGAGCAGTTCTTC.

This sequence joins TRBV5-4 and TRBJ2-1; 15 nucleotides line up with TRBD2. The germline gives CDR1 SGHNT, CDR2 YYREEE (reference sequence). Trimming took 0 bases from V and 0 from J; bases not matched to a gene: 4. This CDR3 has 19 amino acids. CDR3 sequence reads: CASSLGGTSGGPSYNEQFF. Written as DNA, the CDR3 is TGTGCCAGCAGCTTGGGAGGGACTAGCGGGGGGCCCTCCTACAATGAGCAGTTCTTC.

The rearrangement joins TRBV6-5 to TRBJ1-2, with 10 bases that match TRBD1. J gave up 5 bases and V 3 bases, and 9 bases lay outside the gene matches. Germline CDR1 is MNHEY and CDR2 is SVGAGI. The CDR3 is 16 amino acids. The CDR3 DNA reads TGTGCCAGCAGTTATTATCGGGACAGGGGTCGTTATGGCTACACCTTC. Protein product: CASSYYRDRGRYGYTF.

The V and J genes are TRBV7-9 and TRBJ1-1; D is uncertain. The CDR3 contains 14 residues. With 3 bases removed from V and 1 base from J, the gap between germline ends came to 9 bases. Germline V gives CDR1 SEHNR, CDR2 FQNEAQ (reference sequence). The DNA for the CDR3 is TGTGCCAGCAGCTTCACAATGTCGAACACTGAAGCTTTCTTT. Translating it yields CASSFTMSNTEAFF.

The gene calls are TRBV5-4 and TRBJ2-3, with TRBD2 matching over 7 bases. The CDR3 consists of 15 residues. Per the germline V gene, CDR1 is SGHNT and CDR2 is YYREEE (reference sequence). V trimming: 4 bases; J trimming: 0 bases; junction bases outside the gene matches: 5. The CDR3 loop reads CASSDSSGSTDTQYF. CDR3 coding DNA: TGTGCCAGCAGCGATTCTAGCGGTAGCACAGATACGCAGTATTTT.

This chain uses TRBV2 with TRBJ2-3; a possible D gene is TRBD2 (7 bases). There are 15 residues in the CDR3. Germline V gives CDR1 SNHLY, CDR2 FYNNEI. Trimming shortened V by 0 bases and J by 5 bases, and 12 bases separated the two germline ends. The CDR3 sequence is CASSEAGGRGDTQYF. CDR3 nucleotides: TGTGCCAGCAGTGAAGCGGGGGGGCGCGGAGATACGCAGTATTTT.

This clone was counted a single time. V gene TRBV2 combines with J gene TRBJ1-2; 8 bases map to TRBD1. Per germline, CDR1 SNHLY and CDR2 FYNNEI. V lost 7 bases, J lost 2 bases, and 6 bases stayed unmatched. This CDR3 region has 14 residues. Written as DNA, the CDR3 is TGTGCCAGCAAGGAGGACAGGGTAAACTATGGCTACACCTTC. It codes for CASKEDRVNYGYTF. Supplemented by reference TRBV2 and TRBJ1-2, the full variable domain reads EPEVTQTPSHQVTQMGQEVILRCVPISNHLYFYWYRQILGQKVEFLVSFYNNEISEKSEIFDDQFSVERPDGSNFTLKIRSTKLEDSAMYFCASKEDRVNYGYTFGSGTRLTVV.

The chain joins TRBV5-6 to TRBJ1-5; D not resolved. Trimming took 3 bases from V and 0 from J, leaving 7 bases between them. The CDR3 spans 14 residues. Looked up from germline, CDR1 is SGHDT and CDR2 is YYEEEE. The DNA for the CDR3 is TGTGCCAGCAGCTCGGGTTATAGCAATCAGCCCCAGCATTTT. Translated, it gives CASSSGYSNQPQHF.

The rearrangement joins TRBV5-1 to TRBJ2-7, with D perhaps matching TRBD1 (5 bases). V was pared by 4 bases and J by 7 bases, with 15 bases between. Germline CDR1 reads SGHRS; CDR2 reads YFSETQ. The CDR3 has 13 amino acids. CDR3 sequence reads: CASSLTGRPEQYF. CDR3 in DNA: TGCGCCAGCAGCCTCACAGGCCGTCCGGAGCAGTACTTC.

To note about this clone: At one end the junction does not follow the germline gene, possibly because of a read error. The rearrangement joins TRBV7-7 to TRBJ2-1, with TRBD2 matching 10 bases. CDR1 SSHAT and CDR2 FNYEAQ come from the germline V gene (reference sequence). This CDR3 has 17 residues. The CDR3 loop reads CASSLASGSGNYNEQFF. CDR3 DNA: TGTGCTAGCAGCTTGGCTAGCGGGAGTGGGAACTACAATGAGCAGTTCTTC.

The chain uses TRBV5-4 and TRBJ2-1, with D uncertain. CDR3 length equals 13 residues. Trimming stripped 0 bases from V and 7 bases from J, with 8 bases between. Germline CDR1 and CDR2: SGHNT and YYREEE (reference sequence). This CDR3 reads CASSLGPGNEQFF. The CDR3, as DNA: TGTGCCAGCAGCTTGGGACCCGGGAATGAGCAGTTCTTC. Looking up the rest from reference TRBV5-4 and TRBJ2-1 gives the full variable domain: ETGVTQSPTHLIKTRGQQVTLRCSSQSGHNTVSWYQQALGQGPQFIFQYYREEENGRGNFPPRFSGLQFPNYSSELNVNALELDDSALYLCASSLGPGNEQFFGPGTRLTVL.

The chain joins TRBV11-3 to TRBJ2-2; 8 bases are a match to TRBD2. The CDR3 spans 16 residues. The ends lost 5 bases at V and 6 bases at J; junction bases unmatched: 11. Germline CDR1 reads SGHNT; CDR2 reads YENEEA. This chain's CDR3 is CASSPGGGGGSGELFF. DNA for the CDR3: TGTGCCAGCAGCCCGGGAGGGGGGGGCGGGTCCGGGGAGCTGTTTTTT.

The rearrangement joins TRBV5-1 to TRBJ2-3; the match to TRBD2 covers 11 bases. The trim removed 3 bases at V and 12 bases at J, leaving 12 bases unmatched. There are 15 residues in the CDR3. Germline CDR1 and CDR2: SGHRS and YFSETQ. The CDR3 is CASSSGLAGHSTQYF. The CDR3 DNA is TGCGCCAGCAGCTCCGGACTAGCGGGCCACTCAACCCAGTATTTT.

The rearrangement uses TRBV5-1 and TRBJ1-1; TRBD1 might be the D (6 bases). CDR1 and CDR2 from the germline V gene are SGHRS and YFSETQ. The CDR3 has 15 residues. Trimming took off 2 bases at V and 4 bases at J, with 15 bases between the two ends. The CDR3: CASSFSGEKFTEAFF. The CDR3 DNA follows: TGCGCCAGCAGCTTTTCAGGGGAAAAGTTCACTGAAGCTTTCTTT.

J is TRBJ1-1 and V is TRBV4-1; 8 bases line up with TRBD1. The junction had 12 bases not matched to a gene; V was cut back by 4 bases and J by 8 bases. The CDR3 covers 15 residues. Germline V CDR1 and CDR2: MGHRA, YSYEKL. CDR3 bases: TGCGCCAGCAGCCCATTCGGACAGGGTGTGGGCGAAGCTTTCTTT. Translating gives CASSPFGQGVGEAFF.

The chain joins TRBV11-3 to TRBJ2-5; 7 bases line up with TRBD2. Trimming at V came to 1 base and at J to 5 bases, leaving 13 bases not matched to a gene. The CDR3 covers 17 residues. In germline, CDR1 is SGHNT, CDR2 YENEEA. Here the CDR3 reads CASSLARPGLAVETQYF. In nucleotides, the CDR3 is TGTGCCAGCAGCTTAGCCCGGCCGGGTCTAGCGGTGGAGACCCAGTACTTC.

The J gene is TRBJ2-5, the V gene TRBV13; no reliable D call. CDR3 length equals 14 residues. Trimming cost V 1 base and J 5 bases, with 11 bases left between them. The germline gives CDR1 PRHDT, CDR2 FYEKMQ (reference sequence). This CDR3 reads CASSLENRRETQYF. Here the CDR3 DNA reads TGTGCCAGCAGCTTAGAAAACCGGCGGGAGACCCAGTACTTC.

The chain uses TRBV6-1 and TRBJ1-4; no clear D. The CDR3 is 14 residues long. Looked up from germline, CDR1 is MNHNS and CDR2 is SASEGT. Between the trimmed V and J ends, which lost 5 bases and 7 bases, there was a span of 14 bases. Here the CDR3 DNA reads TGTGCCAGCAGTCCCGGGATTTTTAGTGAAAAACTGTTTTTT. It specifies CASSPGIFSEKLFF.

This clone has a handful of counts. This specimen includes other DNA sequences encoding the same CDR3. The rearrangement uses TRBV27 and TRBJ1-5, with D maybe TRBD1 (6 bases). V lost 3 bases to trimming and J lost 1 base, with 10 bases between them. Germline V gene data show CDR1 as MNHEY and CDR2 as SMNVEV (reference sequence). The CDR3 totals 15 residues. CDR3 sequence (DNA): TGTGCCAGCAGTTTCGGTAGGGGGAGCAATCAGCCCCAGCATTTT. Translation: CASSFGRGSNQPQHF.

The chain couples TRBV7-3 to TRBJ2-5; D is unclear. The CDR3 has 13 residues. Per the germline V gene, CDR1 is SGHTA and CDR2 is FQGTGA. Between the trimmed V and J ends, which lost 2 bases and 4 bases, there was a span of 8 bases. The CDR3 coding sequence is TGTGCCAGCAGCTTATCTAAGAGAGAGACCCAGTACTTC. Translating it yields CASSLSKRETQYF.

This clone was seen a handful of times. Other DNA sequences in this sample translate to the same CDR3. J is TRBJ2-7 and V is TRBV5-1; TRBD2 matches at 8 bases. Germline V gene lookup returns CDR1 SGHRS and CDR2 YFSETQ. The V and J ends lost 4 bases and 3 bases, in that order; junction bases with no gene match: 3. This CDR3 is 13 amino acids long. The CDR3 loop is CASSRTSGYEQYF. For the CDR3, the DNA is TGCGCCAGCAGCCGAACTAGCGGCTACGAGCAGTACTTC.

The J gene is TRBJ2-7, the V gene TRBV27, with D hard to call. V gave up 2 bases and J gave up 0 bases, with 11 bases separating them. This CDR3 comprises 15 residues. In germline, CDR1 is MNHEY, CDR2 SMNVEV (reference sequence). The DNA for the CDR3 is TGTGCCAGCAGTTTAAAGTTACCGAGCTCCTACGAGCAGTACTTC. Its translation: CASSLKLPSSYEQYF.

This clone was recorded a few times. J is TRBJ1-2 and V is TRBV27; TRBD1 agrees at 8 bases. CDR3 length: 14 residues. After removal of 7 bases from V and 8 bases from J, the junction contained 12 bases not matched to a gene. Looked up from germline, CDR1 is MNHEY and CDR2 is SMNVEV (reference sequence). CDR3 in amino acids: CASNRGDRLGGYTF. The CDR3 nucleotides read TGTGCCAGCAACCGGGGGGACAGGCTCGGGGGCTACACCTTC.

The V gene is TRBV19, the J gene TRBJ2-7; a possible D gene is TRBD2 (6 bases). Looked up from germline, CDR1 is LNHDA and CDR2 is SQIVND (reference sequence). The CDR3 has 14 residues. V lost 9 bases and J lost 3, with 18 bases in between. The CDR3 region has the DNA TGTGCCAGCTCCGAGGAGGGGACCTACTACGAGCAGTACTTC. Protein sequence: CASSEEGTYYEQYF.

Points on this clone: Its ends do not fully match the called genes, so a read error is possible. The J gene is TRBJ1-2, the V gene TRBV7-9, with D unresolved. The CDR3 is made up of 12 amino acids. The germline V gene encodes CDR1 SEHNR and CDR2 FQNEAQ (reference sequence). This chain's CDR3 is CSSSPSTGGYTF. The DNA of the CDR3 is TGTTCCAGCAGCCCTTCAACGGGTGGCTACACCTTC.